One TCR beta chain is described in this entry. A read error may produce the germline difference seen at one junction end. This record belongs to a study of glioma-infiltrating T cells. The CDR3 totals 14 residues. Per germline, CDR1 GTSNPN and CDR2 SVGIG (reference sequence). The iRepertoire nested amplicon-rescue multiplex PCR amplified TCR alpha and beta CDR3s from RNA. One entry per CDR3 protein, called by TCRdb with MiXCR from the multiplex PCR reads. The repertoire consists of about 130,000 distinct CDR3 sequences, with around 23% occurring once and the leading ten covering around 15%. Sequenced sample: glioma tissue, nonneoplastic brain tissue, or PBMCs (not recorded which). The chain employs TRBV30 and TRBJ2-2; a weak D match, TRBD2 (5 bases). The sequence was collected from a human donor with low-grade glioma or glioblastoma, undergoing nonglioma brain surgery, or in good health (not recorded which). This CDR3 is CAWSVARNTGELFF. CDR3 DNA sequence: TGTGCCTGGAGTGTAGCCCGGAACACCGGGGAGTTGTTTTTT.